The 20 T cell receptor beta chains below were found in one sample sequenced in a study of cytomegalovirus exposure and HLA in healthy donors. Vbeta (60) and Jbeta (13) primers were used in the PCR. TCRdb keeps only in-frame clones here, not all; method: immunoSEQ multiplex PCR. Of about 170,000 clones listed, around 73% are singletons. Specimen: PBMCs. The receptors shown here come from a woman aged 18-35 years in good health and CMV-seropositive.

The V and J genes are TRBV12-5 and TRBJ1-1; D is unclear. V was clipped by 2 bases and J by 4 bases, with 11 bases between them. The CDR3 extends over 14 amino acids. In germline, CDR1 is LGHNT, CDR2 FRNRAP. CDR3 protein: CASGLIGSITEAFF. In nucleotides, the CDR3 is TGTGCTAGTGGTTTGATAGGGAGCATCACTGAAGCTTTCTTT.

The V gene is TRBV19, the J gene TRBJ2-2; D possibly corresponds to TRBD2 (6 bases). CDR3 length: 15 residues. Trimming pared 6 bases from V and 4 bases from J, leaving 15 bases between. The germline V gene has CDR1 LNHDA and CDR2 SQIVND (reference sequence). In DNA, the CDR3 is TGTGCCAGTAGCTCACGGAGGGCGCGCACCGGGGAGCTGTTTTTT. It translates to CASSSRRARTGELFF.

This chain joins TRBV5-1 and TRBJ2-7, with D hard to call. The germline CDR1 and CDR2 sequences are SGHRS and YFSETQ. Trimming shortened V by 4 bases and J by 9 bases, and 17 bases separated the two germline ends. CDR3 length: 13 amino acids. CDR3 sequence: CASSHPMVERQYF. The CDR3 bases are TGCGCCAGCAGCCACCCGATGGTTGAGAGGCAGTACTTC.

The J gene is TRBJ2-1, the V gene TRBV5-1; no clear D. CDR3 size: 13 residues. V was cut by 1 base and J by 7 bases, with 9 bases left in between. Per the germline V gene, CDR1 is SGHRS and CDR2 is YFSETQ. CDR3 loop: CASSLPGSNEQFF. The CDR3 region has the DNA TGCGCCAGCAGCTTGCCAGGATCGAATGAGCAGTTCTTC. Supplemented by reference TRBV5-1 and TRBJ2-1, the full variable domain reads KAGVTQTPRYLIKTRGQQVTLSCSPISGHRSVSWYQQTPGQGLQFLFEYFSETQRNKGNFPGRFSGRQFSNSRSEMNVSTLELGDSALYLCASSLPGSNEQFFGPGTRLTVL.

The CDR3 DNA follows: TGTGCCAGCAGCTTAGATCGGGGGAGGAGCTCCTACAATGAGCAGTTCTTC. This codes for CASSLDRGRSSYNEQFF. V usage is TRBV11-3 and J usage is TRBJ2-1; D possibly corresponds to TRBD2 (6 bases). From germline, CDR1 is SGHNT and CDR2 YENEEA. The length of the CDR3 is 17 residues. V was pared by 0 bases and J by 0 bases, with 12 bases between.

The chain has TRBV27 and TRBJ1-6, with D possibly TRBD1 on 5 matching bases. Per the germline V gene, CDR1 is MNHEY and CDR2 is SMNVEV (reference sequence). V lost 1 base and J 7 bases, leaving 8 bases between the germline ends. This CDR3 has 14 amino acids. CDR3 bases: TGTGCCAGCAGTTTATATGGGGGGAATTCACCCCTCCACTTT. It encodes CASSLYGGNSPLHF.

As DNA, the CDR3 is TGTGCCAGCAGCGTAGCGCGGGATGGCTACACCTTC. Residues: CASSVARDGYTF. The rearrangement joins TRBV9 to TRBJ1-2, with no clear D. Germline V gene lookup returns CDR1 SGDLS and CDR2 YYNGEE. CDR3 size: 12 residues. The V end was cut by 0 bases, the J end by 6 bases, with 6 bases between.

This chain links TRBV11-1 with TRBJ1-1; tentatively, D is TRBD1 (6 bases). V was cut by 8 bases and J by 1 base, with 11 bases left in between. The CDR3 contains 13 residues. Germline V gene data show CDR1 as SGHAT and CDR2 as FQDESV (reference sequence). The CDR3 bases are TGTGCCAGCTCCAAGGGGGAGAACACTGAAGCTTTCTTT. Its translation: CASSKGENTEAFF.

V and J are TRBV7-2 and TRBJ1-3; 9 nucleotides agree with TRBD1. J gave up 4 bases and V 4 bases, and 5 bases lay outside the gene matches. CDR1 is SGHTA and CDR2 is FQGNSA in the germline V gene. This CDR3 is built from 15 residues. CDR3 protein: CASSSQGTGGNTIYF. CDR3 in DNA: TGTGCCAGCAGCTCCCAGGGGACAGGGGGAAACACCATATATTTT.

The chain links TRBV5-1 to TRBJ2-7, with TRBD1 identical over 9 bases. The germline CDR1 and CDR2 sequences are SGHRS and YFSETQ. This CDR3 is 13 amino acids long. Trimming took 5 bases from V and 4 from J; bases not matched to a gene: 4. The CDR3 DNA follows: TGCGCCAGCAGTTACAGGGGGCCTTACGAGCAGTACTTC. Amino acids: CASSYRGPYEQYF.

The chain combines TRBV11-1 with TRBJ2-7; 9 nucleotides align to TRBD1. The V gene's germline CDR1 is SGHAT and CDR2 FQDESV (reference sequence). This CDR3 region has 15 residues. V was clipped by 5 bases and J by 0 bases; unmatched bases: 5. In nucleotides, the CDR3 is TGTGCCAGCAGCCCAGGGACAGGGTTCTCCTACGAGCAGTACTTC. Protein: CASSPGTGFSYEQYF. The complete variable domain, with remaining parts taken from reference TRBV11-1 and TRBJ2-7, reads EAEVAQSPRYKITEKSQAVAFWCDPISGHATLYWYRQILGQGPELLVQFQDESVVDDSQLPKDRFSAERLKGVDSTLKIQPAELGDSAMYLCASSPGTGFSYEQYFGPGTRLTVT.

The V call is TRBV6-5, the J call TRBJ2-5; 8 bases agree with TRBD2. The closer fit of TRBJ2-7 to the DNA end suggests the J call may be wrong. CDR3 length: 13 residues. Germline values: CDR1 MNHEY, CDR2 SVGAGI. CDR3 loop: CASQRGLHYEQYF. The CDR3 DNA reads as TGTGCCAGTCAGCGGGGGCTCCACTACGAGCAGTACTTC.

This chain uses TRBV27 with TRBJ1-1, with D perhaps matching TRBD1 (5 bases). The V and J ends lost 5 bases and 10 bases respectively, with 17 bases between them. CDR3 length: 13 amino acids. CDR1 is MNHEY and CDR2 is SMNVEV in the germline V gene (reference sequence). The CDR3 here is CASSPLGGGGAFF. The CDR3 bases are TGTGCCAGCAGTCCCCTCGGGGGTGGGGGAGCTTTCTTT.

This clone turned up a few times. The DNA for the CDR3 is TGTGCCAGCAGCTTCTACAGGGAAATGAACACTGAAGCTTTCTTT. Its translation: CASSFYREMNTEAFF. This rearrangement joins TRBV5-4 to TRBJ1-1; possibly TRBD1 for D (6 bases). The V end lost 2 bases, the J end lost 0 bases, and 11 bases lay between the germline ends. The germline V gene has CDR1 SGHNT and CDR2 YYREEE (reference sequence). The CDR3 is made up of 15 amino acids.

The V gene is TRBV5-1, the J gene TRBJ1-5, with 7 bases matching TRBD1. Germline V lookup: CDR1 SGHRS, CDR2 YFSETQ. The V and J ends lost 1 base and 5 bases, in that order; junction bases with no gene match: 9. The CDR3 spans 16 residues. This chain's CDR3 is CASSLFPTGRDQPQHF. In nucleotides, the CDR3 is TGCGCCAGCAGCTTGTTCCCGACAGGGAGAGATCAGCCCCAGCATTTT.

This clone showed up just a few times. The chain carries TRBV21-1 and TRBJ1-1; TRBD1 was called by the table and not checked on the DNA. TRBV21-1 is designated a pseudogene. This CDR3 region has 16 residues. This chain's CDR3 is CASTPVRRGPNTEAFF. The CDR3 DNA reads TGTGCCAGCACTCCAGTGAGAAGGGGGCCGAACACTGAAGCTTTCTTT.

This rearrangement joins TRBV5-4 to TRBJ1-6, with 7 bases identical to TRBD1. The CDR3 is made up of 15 amino acids. Losses at the gene ends were 3 bases for V and 9 bases for J; bases not matched to a gene: 9. Germline loops: CDR1 SGHNT, CDR2 YYREEE (reference sequence). The chain's CDR3 is CASSSDRVIGSPLHF. The CDR3 DNA reads TGTGCCAGCAGCTCCGACAGGGTGATCGGTTCACCCCTCCACTTT.

The sample holds a few counts of this clone. This chain links TRBV4-1 with TRBJ2-3; D unclear. V was pared by 0 bases and J by 8 bases, with 9 bases between. Germline lookup yields CDR1 MGHRA and CDR2 YSYEKL. The CDR3 consists of 13 residues. The CDR3 DNA is TGCGCCAGCAGCCAAGAGGCTGGCCTTACGCAGTATTTT. Translation: CASSQEAGLTQYF.

The chain recombines TRBV5-1 with TRBJ1-1; TRBD1 agrees at 8 bases. The CDR3 covers 17 residues. Germline V gene data show CDR1 as SGHRS and CDR2 as YFSETQ. Trimming took 4 bases from V and 4 from J; bases not matched to a gene: 15. CDR3 in amino acids: CASSQKAGGAGGTEAFF. The CDR3 DNA sequence: TGCGCCAGCAGCCAGAAAGCAGGGGGCGCGGGTGGCACTGAAGCTTTCTTT. Looking up the rest from reference TRBV5-1 and TRBJ1-1 gives the full variable domain: KAGVTQTPRYLIKTRGQQVTLSCSPISGHRSVSWYQQTPGQGLQFLFEYFSETQRNKGNFPGRFSGRQFSNSRSEMNVSTLELGDSALYLCASSQKAGGAGGTEAFFGQGTRLTVV.

A single count supports this clone. J is TRBJ1-2 and V is TRBV7-2, with 10 positions matching TRBD1. The CDR3 is 16 amino acids. With 5 bases clipped from V and 3 bases from J, the junction kept 9 bases outside the gene matches. In germline, CDR1 is SGHTA, CDR2 FQGNSA. The CDR3 loop is CASSPTGQGVDYGYTF. CDR3 coding DNA: TGTGCCAGCAGCCCAACCGGACAGGGGGTTGACTATGGCTACACCTTC.